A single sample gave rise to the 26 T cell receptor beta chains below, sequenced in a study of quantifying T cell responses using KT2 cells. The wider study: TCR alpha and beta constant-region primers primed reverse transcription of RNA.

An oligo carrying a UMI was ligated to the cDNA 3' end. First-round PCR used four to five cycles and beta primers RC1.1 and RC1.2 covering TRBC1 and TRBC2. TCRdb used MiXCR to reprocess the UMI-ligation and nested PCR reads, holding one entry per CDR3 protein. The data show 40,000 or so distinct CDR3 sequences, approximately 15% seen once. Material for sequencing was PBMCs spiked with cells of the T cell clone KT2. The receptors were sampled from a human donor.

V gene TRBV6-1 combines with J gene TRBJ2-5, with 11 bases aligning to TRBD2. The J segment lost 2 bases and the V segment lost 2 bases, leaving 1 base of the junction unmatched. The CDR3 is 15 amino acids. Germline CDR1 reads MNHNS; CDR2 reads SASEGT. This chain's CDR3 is CASSELAGGQETQYF. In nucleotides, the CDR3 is TGTGCCAGCAGTGAATTAGCGGGGGGGCAAGAGACCCAGTACTTC.

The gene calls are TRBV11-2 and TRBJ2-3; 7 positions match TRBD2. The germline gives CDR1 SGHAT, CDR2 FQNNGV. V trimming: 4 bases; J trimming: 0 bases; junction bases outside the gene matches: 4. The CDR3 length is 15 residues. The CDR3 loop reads CASSSYGGSTDTQYF. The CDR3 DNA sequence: TGTGCCAGCAGCTCCTACGGGGGGAGCACAGATACGCAGTATTTT.

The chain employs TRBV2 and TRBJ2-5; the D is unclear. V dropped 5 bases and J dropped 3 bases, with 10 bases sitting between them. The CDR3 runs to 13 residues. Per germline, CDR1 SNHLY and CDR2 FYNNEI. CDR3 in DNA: TGTGCCAGCAGTTCGGTTATAAAAGAGACCCAGTACTTC. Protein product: CASSSVIKETQYF. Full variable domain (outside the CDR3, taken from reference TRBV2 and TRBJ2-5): EPEVTQTPSHQVTQMGQEVILRCVPISNHLYFYWYRQILGQKVEFLVSFYNNEISEKSEIFDDQFSVERPDGSNFTLKIRSTKLEDSAMYFCASSSVIKETQYFGPGTRLLVL.

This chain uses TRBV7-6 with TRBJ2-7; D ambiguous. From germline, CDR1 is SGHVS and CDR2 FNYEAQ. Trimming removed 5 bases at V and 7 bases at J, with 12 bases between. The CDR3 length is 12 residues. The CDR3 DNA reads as TGTGCCAGCAGCCCTCGGTTGGGGGAGCAGTACTTC. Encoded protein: CASSPRLGEQYF.

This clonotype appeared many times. CDR3 in amino acids: CASSLRTGRNEKLFF. In nucleotides, the CDR3 is TGTGCCAGCAGTCTCCGGACAGGACGCAATGAAAAACTGTTTTTT. The chain has TRBV27 and TRBJ1-4; 7 bases fit TRBD1. The CDR3 has 15 amino acids. The germline CDR1 and CDR2 sequences are MNHEY and SMNVEV (reference sequence). Unmatched junction bases numbered 8, after V lost 5 bases and J lost 5 bases. Full variable domain (rest looked up from reference TRBV27 and TRBJ1-4): EAQVTQNPRYLITVTGKKLTVTCSQNMNHEYMSWYRQDPGLGLRQIYYSMNVEVTDKGDVPEGYKVSRKEKRNFPLILESPSPNQTSLYFCASSLRTGRNEKLFFGSGTQLSVL.

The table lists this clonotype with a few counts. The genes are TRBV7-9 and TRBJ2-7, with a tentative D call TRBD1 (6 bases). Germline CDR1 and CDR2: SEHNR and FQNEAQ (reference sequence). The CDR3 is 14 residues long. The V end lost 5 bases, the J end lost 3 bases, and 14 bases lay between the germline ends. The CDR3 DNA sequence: TGTGCCAGCAGCGCCGGGACACAGCTCTACGAGCAGTACTTC. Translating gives CASSAGTQLYEQYF.

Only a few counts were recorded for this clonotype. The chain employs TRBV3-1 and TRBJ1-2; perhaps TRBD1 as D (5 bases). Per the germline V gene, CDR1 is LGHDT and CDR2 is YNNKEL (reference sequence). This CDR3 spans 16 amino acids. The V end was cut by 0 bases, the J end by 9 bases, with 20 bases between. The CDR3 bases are TGTGCCAGCAGCCAAGACCAGGGTTCTCTATGGCTACGCTACACCTTC. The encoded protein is CASSQDQGSLWLRYTF.

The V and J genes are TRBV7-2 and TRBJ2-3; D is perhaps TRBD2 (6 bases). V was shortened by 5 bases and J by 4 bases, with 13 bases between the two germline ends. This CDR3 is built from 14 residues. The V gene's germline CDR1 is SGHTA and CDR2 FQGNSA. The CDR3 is CASSRDGGSDTQYF. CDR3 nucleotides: TGTGCCAGCAGCCGTGATGGAGGGTCAGATACGCAGTATTTT.

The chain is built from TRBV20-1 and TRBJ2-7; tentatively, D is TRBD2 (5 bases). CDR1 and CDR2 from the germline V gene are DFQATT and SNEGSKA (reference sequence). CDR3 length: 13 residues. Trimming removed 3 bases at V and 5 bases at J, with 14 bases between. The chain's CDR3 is CSARIPGSDEQYF. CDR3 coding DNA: TGCAGTGCTAGGATCCCGGGGAGCGACGAGCAGTACTTC.

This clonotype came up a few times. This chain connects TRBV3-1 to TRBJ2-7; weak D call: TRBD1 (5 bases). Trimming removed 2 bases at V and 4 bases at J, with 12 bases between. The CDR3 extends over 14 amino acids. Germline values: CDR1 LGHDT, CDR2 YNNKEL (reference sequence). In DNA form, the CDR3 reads TGTGCCAGCAGCCAATCCTCTCAGGGATACGAGCAGTACTTC. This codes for CASSQSSQGYEQYF.

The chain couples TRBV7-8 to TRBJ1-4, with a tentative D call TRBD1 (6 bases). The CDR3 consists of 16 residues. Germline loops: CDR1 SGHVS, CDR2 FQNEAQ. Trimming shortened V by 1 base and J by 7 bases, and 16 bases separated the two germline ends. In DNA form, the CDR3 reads TGTGCCAGCAGCTTAGTGAGGTTCGGGGGCGGTGAAAAACTGTTTTTT. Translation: CASSLVRFGGGEKLFF.

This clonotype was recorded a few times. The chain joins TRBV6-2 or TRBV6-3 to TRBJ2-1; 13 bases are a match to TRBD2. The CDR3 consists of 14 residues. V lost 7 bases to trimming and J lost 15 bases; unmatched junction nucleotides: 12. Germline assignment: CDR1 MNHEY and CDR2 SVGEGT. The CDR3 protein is CASTFRGTSGTPFF. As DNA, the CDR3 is TGTGCCAGCACTTTTCGGGGGACTAGCGGGACCCCGTTCTTC.

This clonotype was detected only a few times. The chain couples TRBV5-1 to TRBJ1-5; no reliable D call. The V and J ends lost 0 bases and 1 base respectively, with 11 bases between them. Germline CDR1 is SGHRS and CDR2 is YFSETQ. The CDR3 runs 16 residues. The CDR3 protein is CASSLDGVSSNQPQHF. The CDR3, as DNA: TGCGCCAGCAGCTTGGATGGGGTTAGCAGCAATCAGCCCCAGCATTTT.

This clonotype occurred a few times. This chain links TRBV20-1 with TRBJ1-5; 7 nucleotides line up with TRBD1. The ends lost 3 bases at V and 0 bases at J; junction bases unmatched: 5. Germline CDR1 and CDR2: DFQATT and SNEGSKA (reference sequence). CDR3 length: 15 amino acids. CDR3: CSAREGQVSNQPQHF. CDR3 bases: TGCAGTGCTAGGGAAGGACAGGTTAGCAATCAGCCCCAGCATTTT.

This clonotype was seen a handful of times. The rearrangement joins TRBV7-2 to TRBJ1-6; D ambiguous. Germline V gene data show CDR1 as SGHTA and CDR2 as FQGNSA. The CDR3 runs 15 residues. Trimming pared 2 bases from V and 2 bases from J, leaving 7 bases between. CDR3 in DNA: TGTGCCAGCAGCTTATGGGAGCCCTATAATTCACCCCTCCACTTT. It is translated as CASSLWEPYNSPLHF. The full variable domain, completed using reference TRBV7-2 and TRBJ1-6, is GAGVSQSPSNKVTEKGKDVELRCDPISGHTALYWYRQSLGQGLEFLIYFQGNSAPDKSGLPSDRFSAERTGGSVSTLTIQRTQQEDSAVYLCASSLWEPYNSPLHFGNGTRLTVT.

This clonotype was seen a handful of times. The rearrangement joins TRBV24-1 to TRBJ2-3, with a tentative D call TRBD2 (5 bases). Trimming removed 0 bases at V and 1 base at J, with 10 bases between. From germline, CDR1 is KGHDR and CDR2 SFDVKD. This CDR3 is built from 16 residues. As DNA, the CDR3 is TGTGCCACCAGTGATTTGCGGGGTAGGGGCACAGATACGCAGTATTTT. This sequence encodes CATSDLRGRGTDTQYF.

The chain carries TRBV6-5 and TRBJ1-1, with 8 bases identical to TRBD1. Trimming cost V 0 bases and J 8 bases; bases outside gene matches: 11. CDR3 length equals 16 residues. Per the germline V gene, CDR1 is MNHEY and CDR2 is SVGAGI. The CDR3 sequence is CASSYSKLSGGAEAFF. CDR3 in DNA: TGTGCCAGCAGTTACTCGAAGCTATCAGGGGGCGCGGAAGCTTTCTTT.

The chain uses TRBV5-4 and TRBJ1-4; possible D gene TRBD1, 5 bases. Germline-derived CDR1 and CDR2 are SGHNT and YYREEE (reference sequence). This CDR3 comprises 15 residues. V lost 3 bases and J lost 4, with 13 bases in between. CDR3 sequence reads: CASSSPDIDNEKLFF. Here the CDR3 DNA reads TGTGCCAGCAGCTCGCCGGACATTGATAATGAAAAACTGTTTTTT.

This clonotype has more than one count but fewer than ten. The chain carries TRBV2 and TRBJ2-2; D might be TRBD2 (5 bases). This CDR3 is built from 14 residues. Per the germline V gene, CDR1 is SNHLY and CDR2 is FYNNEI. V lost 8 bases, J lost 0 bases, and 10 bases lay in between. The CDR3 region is CASESGSNTGELFF. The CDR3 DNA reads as TGTGCCAGCGAGAGCGGATCGAACACCGGGGAGCTGTTTTTT.

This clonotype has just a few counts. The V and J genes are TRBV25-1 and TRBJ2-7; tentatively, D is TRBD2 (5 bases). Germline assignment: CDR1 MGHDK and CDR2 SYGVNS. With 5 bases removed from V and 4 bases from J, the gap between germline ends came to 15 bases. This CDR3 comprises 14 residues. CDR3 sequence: CASSPNSGMYEQYF. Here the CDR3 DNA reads TGTGCCAGCAGTCCCAACAGCGGAATGTACGAGCAGTACTTC.

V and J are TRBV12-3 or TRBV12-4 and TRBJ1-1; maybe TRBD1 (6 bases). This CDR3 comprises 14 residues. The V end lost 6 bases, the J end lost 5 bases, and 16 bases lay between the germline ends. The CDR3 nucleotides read TGTGCCAGCAGGATCTCAGGGGACAAGACTGAAGCTTTCTTT. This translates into CASRISGDKTEAFF.

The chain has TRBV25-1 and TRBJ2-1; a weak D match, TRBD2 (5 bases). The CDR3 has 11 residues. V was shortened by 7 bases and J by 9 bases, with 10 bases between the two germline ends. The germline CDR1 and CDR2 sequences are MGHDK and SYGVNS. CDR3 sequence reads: CASNGLGEQFF. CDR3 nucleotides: TGTGCCAGCAATGGACTGGGTGAGCAGTTCTTC.

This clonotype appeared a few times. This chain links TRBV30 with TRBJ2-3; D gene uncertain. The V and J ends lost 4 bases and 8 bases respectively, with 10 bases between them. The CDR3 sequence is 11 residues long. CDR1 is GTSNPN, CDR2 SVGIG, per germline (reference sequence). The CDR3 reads CAWTIGFTQYF. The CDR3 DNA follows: TGTGCCTGGACCATCGGGTTTACGCAGTATTTT.

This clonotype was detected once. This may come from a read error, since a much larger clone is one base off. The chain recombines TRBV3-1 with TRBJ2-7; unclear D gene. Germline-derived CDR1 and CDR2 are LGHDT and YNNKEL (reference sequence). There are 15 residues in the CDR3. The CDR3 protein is CANSQVTEDLGEQYF. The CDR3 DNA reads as TGTGCCAACAGCCAAGTAACTGAGGACCTCGGCGAGCAGTACTTC.

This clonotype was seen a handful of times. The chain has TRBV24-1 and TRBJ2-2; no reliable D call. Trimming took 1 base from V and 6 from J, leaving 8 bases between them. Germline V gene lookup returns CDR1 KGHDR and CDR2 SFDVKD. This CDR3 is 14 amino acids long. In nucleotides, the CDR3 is TGTGCCACCAGTGATTTTCGAGGTTCCGGGGAGCTGTTTTTT. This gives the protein CATSDFRGSGELFF.

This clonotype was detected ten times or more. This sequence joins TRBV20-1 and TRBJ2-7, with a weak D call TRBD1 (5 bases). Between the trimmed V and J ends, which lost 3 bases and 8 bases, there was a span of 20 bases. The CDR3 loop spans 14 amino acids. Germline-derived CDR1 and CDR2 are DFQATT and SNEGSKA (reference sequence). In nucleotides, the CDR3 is TGCAGTGCTAGTGACGGGCCGGTCTTGGGGCAGCAGTACTTC. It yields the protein CSASDGPVLGQQYF.